The 14 T cell receptor beta chains below come from one sample, sequenced in a study of T cell clonality in common variable immunodeficiency. The data were produced by immunoSEQ multiplex PCR, yet TCRdb's version contains in-frame clones alone and is incomplete. The sample has approximately 44,000 clones, none seen only once. Sequencing was performed on peripheral blood mononuclear cells. Every receptor here comes from a person between 18 and 75 years old in good health.

This clone was counted ten times or more. The sequence runs out 3 residues before the end of the CDR3; the remainder is reconstructed from the germline J gene. The chain combines TRBV7-8 with TRBJ2-5; D perhaps matches TRBD2 (5 bases). Germline CDR1 is SGHVS and CDR2 is FQNEAQ. This CDR3 contains 17 residues. Trimming removed 5 bases at V and 0 bases at J, with 19 bases between. The CDR3 loop reads CASSPFSLASYQETQYF. The part of the CDR3 DNA that was read is TGTGCCAGCAGCCCTTTCTCTTTAGCGTCGTACCAAGAGACC.

This clone was counted many times. The missing CDR3 end, 3 residues past where the read stops, is filled in from the germline J gene. The chain is built from TRBV18 and TRBJ1-2; 7 bases line up with TRBD1. J gave up 3 bases and V 3 bases, and 7 bases lay outside the gene matches. This CDR3 spans 15 amino acids. CDR1 and CDR2 (germline): KGHSH, LQKENI. CDR3 region: CASSPSGGGYYGYTF. CDR3 bases read: TGTGCCAGCTCACCTTCGGGAGGGGGCTACTATGGC.

This clone was counted ten times or more. Here the CDR3 reads CASRGTGLYEQYF. The covered CDR3 bases are TGTGCCAGCAGGGGGACAGGGCTCTACGAG. The chain links TRBV12-3 or TRBV12-4 to TRBJ2-7; TRBD1 matches 9 bases. The observed sequence ends 3 residues before the CDR3 terminus, with the missing tail filled in from the germline J gene. J was trimmed by 3 bases and V by 6 bases; bases with no gene match: 3. The CDR3 length is 13 residues.

This clone was counted ten times or more. The CDR3 end is not reached by the read, which stops 3 residues before it; the germline J gene fills it in. This chain uses TRBV19 with TRBJ1-2, with 8 bases identical to TRBD1. This CDR3 has 13 amino acids. With V trimmed by 7 bases and J by 4 bases, 5 bases remained unmatched. CDR1 is LNHDA, CDR2 SQIVND, per germline (reference sequence). Partial CDR3 DNA: TGTGCCAGTACAGGGGGCATCGGCTATGGC. As protein: CASTGGIGYG. The whole CDR3 is CASTGGIGYGYTF.

In its sample, this clone was seen many times. The DNA ends 3 residues before the CDR3 does, and the rest of the CDR3 is filled in from the germline J gene. The chain recombines TRBV11-3 with TRBJ2-2; 7 bases map to TRBD1. With 3 bases clipped from V and 2 bases from J, the junction kept 3 bases outside the gene matches. From germline, CDR1 is SGHNT and CDR2 YENEEA. CDR3 length: 15 amino acids. CDR3 protein: CASSLTGRNTGELFF. Partial CDR3 DNA: TGTGCCAGCAGCTTGACAGGGCGTAACACCGGGGAG.

This clone has ten or more counts. The sequence runs out 3 residues before the end of the CDR3; the remainder is reconstructed from the germline J gene. V gene TRBV10-3 combines with J gene TRBJ2-7, with D possibly being TRBD1 (5 bases). Trimming stripped 2 bases from V and 3 bases from J, with 11 bases between. This CDR3 comprises 14 residues. Germline V gene sequence: CDR1 ENHRY, CDR2 SYGVKD. The covered CDR3 bases are TGTGCCATCAGTGAGGATCAGGGAAGCTACGAG. Translation: CAISEDQGSYE. The whole CDR3 sequence is CAISEDQGSYEQYF.

There are many counts of this clone. CDR3 sequence reads: CASSDDRTRSGNTIYF. The covered CDR3 bases are TGTGCCAGCAGCGACGACAGAACCCGCTCTGGAAACACC. This chain uses TRBV5-4 with TRBJ1-3; tentatively, D is TRBD1 (5 bases). The CDR3 end lies 3 residues beyond the end of the read and is filled in from the germline J gene. The germline V gene has CDR1 SGHNT and CDR2 YYREEE (reference sequence). CDR3 size: 16 residues. Trimming removed 4 bases from V and 0 bases from J, with 14 bases in between.

This clone was recorded at least ten times. The missing CDR3 end, 3 residues past where the read stops, is filled in from the germline J gene. The V gene is TRBV7-8, the J gene TRBJ1-4, with 7 bases aligning to TRBD1. The junction had 6 bases not matched to a gene; V was cut back by 5 bases and J by 0 bases. This CDR3 has 16 residues. CDR1 SGHVS and CDR2 FQNEAQ come from the germline V gene. CDR3 protein: CASSATGTSTNEKLFF. The covered CDR3 bases are TGTGCCAGCAGCGCGACAGGGACATCAACTAATGAAAAA.

Many counts were recorded for this clone. Read sequence stops 3 residues before the CDR3 end, and the germline J gene provides the missing end. The same CDR3 also results from other DNA sequences found in this sample. The chain uses TRBV6-4 and TRBJ2-3; 8 bases match TRBD2. V shed 0 bases and J 1 base; nucleotides not matched to a gene: 0. The germline gives CDR1 MRHNA, CDR2 SNTAGT. This CDR3 is 15 amino acids long. The sequenced part of the CDR3 DNA is TGTGCCAGCAGTGACTCGCGGGGGGGCACAGATACG. Encoded protein: CASSDSRGGTDT. The whole CDR3 protein is CASSDSRGGTDTQYF.

This clone was seen repeatedly, ten times or more. Read coverage stops 3 residues before the CDR3 terminus; the germline J gene supplies the remainder. The chain is built from TRBV5-1 and TRBJ2-2; D unresolved. Trimming took 5 bases from V and 3 from J, leaving 14 bases between them. Germline CDR1 and CDR2: SGHRS and YFSETQ. The CDR3 has 15 residues. CDR3: CASSVTPADTGELFF. Partial CDR3 DNA: TGCGCCAGCAGTGTGACTCCTGCGGACACCGGGGAG. The entire variable domain, with the rest obtained from reference TRBV5-1 and TRBJ2-2, is as follows: KAGVTQTPRYLIKTRGQQVTLSCSPISGHRSVSWYQQTPGQGLQFLFEYFSETQRNKGNFPGRFSGRQFSNSRSEMNVSTLELGDSALYLCASSVTPADTGELFFGEGSRLTVL.

A note on this clone: Read coverage stops 3 residues before the CDR3 terminus; the germline J gene supplies the remainder. The chain has TRBV19 and TRBJ1-2, with D maybe TRBD1 (5 bases). The CDR3 length is 13 residues. CDR1 LNHDA and CDR2 SQIVND come from the germline V gene (reference sequence). The CDR3 DNA, read in part, is TGTGCCAGCCGTGACAGAGGCCCAGATACC. It codes for CASRDRGPDT. The CDR3, in full, reads CASRDRGPDTYTF.

This clone was recorded many times. The read comes to an end 3 residues before the CDR3 does, leaving the germline J gene to fill in the end. The chain recombines TRBV7-9 with TRBJ1-2, with 9 bases matching TRBD1. Germline lookup yields CDR1 SEHNR and CDR2 FQNEAQ (reference sequence). The CDR3 runs to 13 residues. Incomplete CDR3 DNA: TGTGCCAGCAGCACCGGACAGGGGTACGGC. Translation gives CASSTGQGYG. From start to end, the CDR3 is CASSTGQGYGYTF. Drawing the rest from reference TRBV7-9 and TRBJ1-2, the complete variable domain is DTGVSQNPRHKITKRGQNVTFRCDPISEHNRLYWYRQTLGQGPEFLTYFQNEAQLEKSRLLSDRFSAERPKGSFSTLEIQRTEQGDSAMYLCASSTGQGYGYTFGSGTRLTVV.

At least ten counts were recorded for this clone. Sequencing ends 3 residues short of the CDR3 end; the germline J gene provides the rest. V and J are TRBV7-3 and TRBJ1-1; TRBD1 matches 11 bases. The trim removed 5 bases at V and 4 bases at J, leaving 6 bases unmatched. This CDR3 is built from 15 residues. Germline V lookup: CDR1 SGHTA, CDR2 FQGTGA. The CDR3 spells CASSRTGGSSTEAFF. The CDR3 DNA, read in part, is TGTGCCAGCAGCAGGACAGGGGGCTCGAGCACTGAA.

In this sample, this clone turned up many times. Read coverage stops 3 residues before the CDR3 terminus; the germline J gene supplies the remainder. The chain links TRBV20-1 to TRBJ2-2, with TRBD1 as a possible D gene (6 bases). Germline CDR1 and CDR2: DFQATT and SNEGSKA (reference sequence). Trimming stripped 7 bases from V and 6 bases from J, with 12 bases between. CDR3 length: 12 amino acids. The DNA read from the CDR3 is TGCAGTGTCTGGGGGCAGCCCGGGGAG. Its translation: CSVWGQPGE. The complete CDR3 reads CSVWGQPGELFF.